Listed here are 20 T cell receptor beta chains from one sample, sequenced in a study of T cell changes during pregnancy in multiple sclerosis. TCRdb's copy holds only in-frame clones and misses some; the assay was immunoSEQ multiplex PCR. The sample has 65,000 to 75,000 clones, over 85% seen once. The input for sequencing was peripheral blood, taken after pregnancy. Every receptor here comes from a female donor in good health, enrolled as a control in a pregnancy study.

The chain uses TRBV6-6 and TRBJ2-1; 7 bases match TRBD1. V was clipped by 2 bases and J by 5 bases; unmatched bases: 3. CDR3 length: 14 amino acids. Germline CDR1 and CDR2: MNHNY and SVGAGI (reference sequence). CDR3 bases: TGTGCCAGCAGTTACGGGGGACAGCACAATGAGCAGTTCTTC. The encoded protein is CASSYGGQHNEQFF.

V is TRBV28 and J is TRBJ1-1; D is unresolved. Trimming cost V 3 bases and J 5 bases, with 7 bases left between them. Germline CDR1 and CDR2: MDHEN and SYDVKM. This CDR3 comprises 12 residues. The CDR3 region has the DNA TGTGCCAGCAGTTTGCGCTATACTGAAGCTTTCTTT. Translated, it gives CASSLRYTEAFF.

The V and J genes are TRBV27 and TRBJ1-2, with unresolved D. The CDR3 is made up of 11 amino acids. Between the trimmed V and J ends, which lost 8 bases and 3 bases, there was a span of 7 bases. Looked up from germline, CDR1 is MNHEY and CDR2 is SMNVEV (reference sequence). The DNA for the CDR3 is TGTGCCAGCCCTCTAGACTATGGCTACACCTTC. Protein product: CASPLDYGYTF.

This chain joins TRBV7-2 and TRBJ2-5, with TRBD2 matching 9 bases. J lost 1 base, V lost 2 bases, and 2 bases had no gene match. Germline CDR1 is SGHTA and CDR2 is FQGNSA. This CDR3 is 15 amino acids long. In DNA form, the CDR3 reads TGTGCCAGCAGCTTAAGCGGGGGGAGCCAAGAGACCCAGTACTTC. Translated: CASSLSGGSQETQYF. The complete variable domain, with remaining parts taken from reference TRBV7-2 and TRBJ2-5, reads GAGVSQSPSNKVTEKGKDVELRCDPISGHTALYWYRQSLGQGLEFLIYFQGNSAPDKSGLPSDRFSAERTGGSVSTLTIQRTQQEDSAVYLCASSLSGGSQETQYFGPGTRLLVL.

The chain has TRBV25-1 and TRBJ2-7, with D tentatively TRBD1 (6 bases). The CDR3 runs 16 residues. The germline V gene encodes CDR1 MGHDK and CDR2 SYGVNS. Trimming pared 4 bases from V and 1 base from J, leaving 17 bases between. The CDR3 sequence is CASSGTQGVGSYEQYF. CDR3 DNA sequence: TGTGCCAGCAGTGGGACACAGGGTGTAGGTTCCTACGAGCAGTACTTC.

This clone was observed once. V is TRBV7-2 and J is TRBJ2-1; TRBD2 matches at 12 bases. Germline-derived CDR1 and CDR2 are SGHTA and FQGNSA. The CDR3 loop spans 18 amino acids. After removal of 1 base from V and 7 bases from J, the junction contained 11 bases not matched to a gene. CDR3 residues: CASSLVRPSGRAGNEQFF. CDR3 nucleotides: TGTGCCAGCAGCTTAGTGCGCCCTAGCGGGAGGGCCGGTAATGAGCAGTTCTTC.

This chain joins TRBV7-6 and TRBJ2-1, with 11 positions matching TRBD2. The CDR3 has 15 amino acids. With 4 bases clipped from V and 9 bases from J, the junction kept 8 bases outside the gene matches. The V gene's germline CDR1 is SGHVS and CDR2 FNYEAQ. The CDR3 coding sequence is TGTGCCAGCAGCTCGGGACTAGCGGAGACGGGTGAGCAGTTCTTC. This encodes CASSSGLAETGEQFF.

The gene calls are TRBV4-1 and TRBJ1-2; 8 bases are shared with TRBD1. The CDR3 extends over 18 amino acids. V lost 0 bases to trimming and J lost 6 bases; unmatched junction nucleotides: 15. Per germline, CDR1 MGHRA and CDR2 YSYEKL. This CDR3 is CASSQERGRGHGRDGYTF. In nucleotides, the CDR3 is TGCGCCAGCAGCCAAGAAAGAGGCAGGGGGCACGGAAGGGATGGCTACACCTTC.

This clone appeared a single time. This rearrangement joins TRBV2 to TRBJ2-7; TRBD1 is a possible D gene (6 bases). V was cut by 4 bases and J by 3 bases, with 10 bases left in between. The CDR3 runs to 13 residues. Germline V gene sequence: CDR1 SNHLY, CDR2 FYNNEI. CDR3 sequence: CASSGGQLYEQYF. As DNA, the CDR3 is TGTGCCAGCAGTGGAGGACAGCTCTACGAGCAGTACTTC.

The rearrangement uses TRBV6-1 and TRBJ1-2, with D possibly being TRBD1 (5 bases). Per the germline V gene, CDR1 is MNHNS and CDR2 is SASEGT. The CDR3 sequence is 14 residues long. Trimming left V 6 bases short and J 4 bases short, with 15 bases between. The CDR3 DNA follows: TGTGCCAGCAGGGGGCCCTTTAGAGTCTATGGCTACACCTTC. Its translation: CASRGPFRVYGYTF.

V and J are TRBV28 and TRBJ1-1, with a possible D match to TRBD1 (5 bases). The CDR3 runs to 16 residues. Germline loops: CDR1 MDHEN, CDR2 SYDVKM. V was shortened by 4 bases and J by 6 bases, with 21 bases between the two germline ends. This CDR3 reads CASSSSLGRGLPEAFF. CDR3 in DNA: TGTGCCAGCAGTTCCAGCCTGGGGAGGGGCCTGCCTGAAGCTTTCTTT.

The chain couples TRBV10-2 to TRBJ2-5; 10 bases fit TRBD2. Germline CDR1 is WSHSY and CDR2 is SAAADI. The ends lost 5 bases at V and 5 bases at J; junction bases unmatched: 8. The CDR3 runs 15 residues. The DNA for the CDR3 is TGCGCCAGCAGTAGCGGGGGGGCTTGGGGGGAGACCCAGTACTTC. Translating it yields CASSSGGAWGETQYF.

The V call is TRBV2, the J call TRBJ1-2, with D perhaps matching TRBD1 (6 bases). The CDR3 length is 14 residues. V lost 7 bases to trimming and J lost 4 bases, with 16 bases between them. From germline, CDR1 is SNHLY and CDR2 FYNNEI. The CDR3 here is CASNTGTWGYGYTF. The CDR3 nucleotides are TGTGCCAGCAACACAGGGACCTGGGGCTATGGCTACACCTTC.

The chain joins TRBV29-1 to TRBJ1-1, with 7 bases that match TRBD1. This CDR3 has 12 amino acids. V lost 6 bases, J lost 3 bases, and 4 bases stayed unmatched. The germline gives CDR1 SQVTM, CDR2 ANQGSEA. CDR3 loop: CSVQGWDTEAFF. The CDR3, as DNA: TGCAGCGTACAGGGGTGGGACACTGAAGCTTTCTTT.

The genes are TRBV6-1 and TRBJ1-2, with D possibly being TRBD1 (5 bases). Germline assignment: CDR1 MNHNS and CDR2 SASEGT. V was cut by 4 bases and J by 4 bases, with 13 bases left in between. The CDR3 extends over 14 amino acids. The CDR3 here is CASSGSTDPYGYTF. As DNA, the CDR3 is TGTGCCAGCAGTGGATCGACAGACCCCTATGGCTACACCTTC.

The genes are TRBV10-3 and TRBJ2-3; TRBD2 aligns across 8 bases. CDR1 is ENHRY, CDR2 SYGVKD, per germline. J lost 0 bases, V lost 6 bases, and 5 bases had no gene match. The CDR3 has 15 residues. This CDR3 reads CAIRPGGLSTDTQYF. The CDR3 coding sequence is TGTGCCATCAGGCCGGGGGGGCTTAGCACAGATACGCAGTATTTT.

This sequence joins TRBV19 and TRBJ1-4; tentative D call: TRBD1 (6 bases). The germline gives CDR1 LNHDA, CDR2 SQIVND (reference sequence). V lost 7 bases to trimming and J lost 3 bases, with 6 bases between them. CDR3 size: 12 residues. DNA for the CDR3: TGTGCCAGTACAGGGGCTAATGAAAAACTGTTTTTT. Its protein is CASTGANEKLFF.

This clone has only one observation. This chain connects TRBV15 to TRBJ2-7; 10 bases map to TRBD2. Germline lookup yields CDR1 LNHNV and CDR2 YYDKDF (reference sequence). J was trimmed by 2 bases and V by 2 bases; bases with no gene match: 3. The CDR3 is 15 residues long. The CDR3 here is CATSRPSGGAYEQYF. The CDR3 region has the DNA TGTGCCACCAGCAGACCTAGCGGGGGCGCCTACGAGCAGTACTTC.

The chain carries TRBV7-6 and TRBJ1-6, with D possibly TRBD1 on 6 matching bases. Germline-derived CDR1 and CDR2 are SGHVS and FNYEAQ. The CDR3 runs to 13 residues. Deletions cut 5 bases from V and 7 bases from J, with 9 bases between. CDR3 in DNA: TGTGCCAGCAGCACCGGACAGAATTCACCCCTCCACTTT. This gives the protein CASSTGQNSPLHF.

The chain is built from TRBV7-9 and TRBJ2-7; D is possibly TRBD1 (7 bases). The CDR3 runs 14 residues. From germline, CDR1 is SEHNR and CDR2 FQNEAQ (reference sequence). V was trimmed by 3 bases and J by 0 bases, leaving 9 bases between them. The CDR3 bases are TGTGCCAGCAGCTTCCAGGGGGGCTCCTACGAGCAGTACTTC. Amino acids: CASSFQGGSYEQYF.